These 28 T cell receptor beta chains originate from one sample sequenced in a study of sequential checkpoint blockade in melanoma. Stated treatment: randomized to nivolumab then ipilimumab (arm A) or the reverse (arm B). TCRdb's copy holds only in-frame clones and misses some; the assay was immunoSEQ multiplex PCR. The table lists over 10,000 clones, roughly 72% of them singletons. Specimen: CD8+ T cells sorted from blood (inferred from file names), collected from a patient given nivolumab and ipilimumab in sequence. These TCRs come from a human donor with melanoma.

This clone appeared a single time. The chain carries TRBV10-3 and TRBJ1-5, with 11 bases matching TRBD1. The CDR3 extends over 15 amino acids. Germline CDR1 is ENHRY and CDR2 is SYGVKD. V shed 2 bases, J shed 7 bases, and the junction held 4 bases outside the gene matches. Written as DNA, the CDR3 is TGTGCCATCAGTGAGACGGGACAGGGGGAACAGCCCCAGCATTTT. As protein: CAISETGQGEQPQHF.

The chain carries TRBV7-9 and TRBJ2-1; TRBD1 matches at 9 bases. Germline CDR1 and CDR2: SEHNR and FQNEAQ (reference sequence). The CDR3 is 16 residues long. Trimming took 5 bases from V and 0 from J; bases not matched to a gene: 5. DNA for the CDR3: TGTGCCAGCAGCCCTGGGACAGGGAGCTCCTACAATGAGCAGTTCTTC. Its translation: CASSPGTGSSYNEQFF.

The chain links TRBV19 to TRBJ2-5; TRBD2 agrees at 9 bases. This CDR3 is built from 15 residues. Germline values: CDR1 LNHDA, CDR2 SQIVND (reference sequence). The V segment lost 3 bases and the J segment 5 bases; nucleotides outside the gene matches: 7. The CDR3 reads CASSMGAGGSETQYF. Written as DNA, the CDR3 is TGTGCCAGTAGTATGGGAGCGGGAGGATCTGAGACCCAGTACTTC.

This rearrangement joins TRBV4-1 to TRBJ1-6; D uncertain. From germline, CDR1 is MGHRA and CDR2 YSYEKL. The V gene lost 5 bases and the J gene lost 7 bases, with 12 bases spanning the gap. The CDR3 loop spans 14 amino acids. This CDR3 reads CASSGSPGNSPLHF. CDR3 DNA: TGCGCCAGCAGCGGAAGCCCCGGGAATTCACCCCTCCACTTT.

A single count supports this clone. The chain carries TRBV7-9 and TRBJ2-3; a possible D gene is TRBD2 (6 bases). The CDR3 has 14 amino acids. V shed 1 base and J shed 5 bases, with 10 bases lying between them. The germline V gene has CDR1 SEHNR and CDR2 FQNEAQ (reference sequence). The CDR3 loop is CASSLGPGVDTQYF. Written as DNA, the CDR3 is TGTGCCAGCAGCTTAGGACCGGGGGTAGATACGCAGTATTTT.

The chain carries TRBV5-1 and TRBJ2-7, with 7 bases aligning to TRBD1. The CDR3 consists of 14 residues. Germline trimming cut 0 bases from V and 4 bases from J; bases unmatched to any gene: 4. In germline, CDR1 is SGHRS, CDR2 YFSETQ. The DNA of the CDR3 is TGCGCCAGCAGCTTGGGTCCAGGGGGTTACGAGCAGTACGTC. This codes for CASSLGPGGYEQYV.

The gene calls are TRBV5-6 and TRBJ2-7; no clear D. CDR1 is SGHDT, CDR2 YYEEEE, per germline. This CDR3 is built from 16 residues. The germline V and J ends were trimmed by 0 bases and 2 bases, with 15 bases remaining between them. CDR3 nucleotides: TGTGCCAGCAGCTTGGGTCGGTCTAGTTATGCCTACGAGCAGTACTTC. This gives the protein CASSLGRSSYAYEQYF.

The sample holds one count of this clone. The chain is built from TRBV9 and TRBJ1-2; 8 bases fit TRBD1. CDR3 size: 15 residues. Germline CDR1 and CDR2: SGDLS and YYNGEE. V shed 4 bases, J shed 4 bases, and the junction held 9 bases outside the gene matches. The DNA of the CDR3 is TGTGCCAGCAGCTCGGGACAGGTGCGCTCCTATGGCTACACCTTC. This encodes CASSSGQVRSYGYTF. The full variable domain, completed using reference TRBV9 and TRBJ1-2, is DSGVTQTPKHLITATGQRVTLRCSPRSGDLSVYWYQQSLDQGLQFLIQYYNGEERAKGNILERFSAQQFPDLHSELNLSSLELGDSALYFCASSSGQVRSYGYTFGSGTRLTVV.

The V gene is TRBV19, the J gene TRBJ1-1, with 8 bases identical to TRBD1. The V gene's germline CDR1 is LNHDA and CDR2 SQIVND (reference sequence). This CDR3 comprises 13 residues. The V gene end was trimmed by 4 bases and the J gene end by 8 bases; junction bases not matched to a gene: 6. The CDR3 sequence: CASSTGTGREAFF. CDR3 sequence (DNA): TGTGCCAGTAGTACCGGGACAGGCAGAGAAGCTTTCTTT.

The J gene is TRBJ2-7, the V gene TRBV5-6; 10 bases match TRBD1. V was pared by 4 bases and J by 3 bases, with 10 bases of the junction left unmatched. The germline V gene encodes CDR1 SGHDT and CDR2 YYEEEE. The CDR3 spans 16 residues. CDR3 amino acids: CASSPLIRDRGYEQYV. DNA for the CDR3: TGTGCCAGCAGCCCCTTGATCCGGGACAGGGGCTACGAGCAGTACGTC.

In DNA form, the CDR3 reads TGTGCCAGCAGCCCACTTACAGGGGGCGCTGACACCGGGGAGCTGTTTTTT. Protein sequence: CASSPLTGGADTGELFF. This chain uses TRBV7-9 with TRBJ2-2, with 9 bases lining up with TRBD1. Germline V gene lookup returns CDR1 SEHNR and CDR2 FQNEAQ (reference sequence). The V and J ends lost 5 bases and 3 bases, in that order; junction bases with no gene match: 10. This CDR3 has 17 residues.

This clone was counted a single time. CDR3 bases: TGTGCCAGCAGCGAAACAGGGTCCGGGGAGCTGTTTTTT. It encodes CASSETGSGELFF. The chain has TRBV9 and TRBJ2-2; possible D gene TRBD1, 6 bases. Between the trimmed V and J ends, which lost 3 bases and 6 bases, there was a span of 9 bases. This CDR3 has 13 amino acids. CDR1 is SGDLS and CDR2 is YYNGEE in the germline V gene.

The chain links TRBV7-8 to TRBJ2-1, with D possibly being TRBD2 (5 bases). CDR1 is SGHVS and CDR2 is FQNEAQ in the germline V gene. The CDR3 spans 16 residues. V was clipped by 1 base and J by 0 bases, with 10 bases between them. The CDR3 protein is CASSLGPGNSYNEQFF. CDR3 DNA sequence: TGTGCCAGCAGCTTAGGTCCCGGGAACTCCTACAATGAGCAGTTCTTC.

This clone was seen just once. The rearrangement joins TRBV6-5 to TRBJ2-1, with D possibly TRBD1 on 5 matching bases. This CDR3 has 15 amino acids. The germline gives CDR1 MNHEY, CDR2 SVGAGI. V gave up 6 bases and J gave up 4 bases, with 16 bases separating them. The CDR3 loop is CASRHQGRPYNEQFF. The DNA for the CDR3 is TGTGCCAGCAGGCATCAGGGCCGGCCGTACAATGAGCAGTTCTTC.

This clone was seen a handful of times. The genes are TRBV30 and TRBJ2-2; D gene unclear. The ends were cut back, 0 bases at V and 6 bases at J, with 5 bases in the middle. Germline V lookup: CDR1 GTSNPN, CDR2 SVGIG (reference sequence). The CDR3 length is 12 residues. CDR3 DNA: TGTGCCTGGAGTGTACAATCCGGGGAGCTGTTTTTT. This sequence encodes CAWSVQSGELFF.

The V and J genes are TRBV11-2 and TRBJ1-2, with D uncertain. V was trimmed by 3 bases and J by 0 bases, leaving 11 bases between them. CDR1 SGHAT and CDR2 FQNNGV come from the germline V gene. The CDR3 has 15 amino acids. CDR3 sequence reads: CASSFGVGTNYGYTF. CDR3 nucleotides: TGTGCCAGCAGCTTCGGGGTAGGGACTAACTATGGCTACACCTTC.

In its sample, this clone was seen a few times. The rearrangement joins TRBV6-4 to TRBJ2-7; TRBD1 matches at 7 bases. Germline CDR1 is MRHNA and CDR2 is SNTAGT. CDR3 length: 15 residues. Trimming took 3 bases from V and 3 from J; bases not matched to a gene: 8. This CDR3 is CASSERAGGYYEQYF. DNA of the CDR3: TGTGCCAGCAGTGAAAGGGCAGGGGGATACTACGAGCAGTACTTC.

The genes are TRBV10-2 and TRBJ2-3; TRBD2 agrees at 8 bases. V trimming: 3 bases; J trimming: 2 bases; junction bases outside the gene matches: 7. The germline V gene has CDR1 WSHSY and CDR2 SAAADI. The CDR3 consists of 16 residues. CDR3 DNA sequence: TGCGCCAGCAGTGAAAGCGGGAGACTTAACACAGATACGCAGTATTTT. Translation gives CASSESGRLNTDTQYF.

The CDR3 bases are TGTGCCAGCAGCTTAGCTCGGACGGCGGACTCCTACGAGCAGTACGTC. This codes for CASSLARTADSYEQYV. The gene calls are TRBV11-2 and TRBJ2-7, with no clear D. This CDR3 contains 16 residues. Germline-derived CDR1 and CDR2 are SGHAT and FQNNGV. Trimming took 1 base from V and 0 from J, leaving 13 bases between them.

The chain recombines TRBV2 with TRBJ2-2, with a possible D match to TRBD1 (7 bases). CDR1 and CDR2 (germline): SNHLY, FYNNEI. V was trimmed by 4 bases and J by 3 bases, leaving 15 bases between them. The CDR3 has 16 amino acids. The CDR3 DNA is TGTGCCAGCAGTGGCCAAGCAGGGGGGTACACCGGGGAGCTGTTTTTT. The encoded protein is CASSGQAGGYTGELFF.

The V call is TRBV10-1, the J call TRBJ2-7, with 7 bases that match TRBD1. The CDR3 spans 17 residues. Germline assignment: CDR1 WNHNN and CDR2 SYGVQD (reference sequence). The V and J ends lost 5 bases and 0 bases, in that order; junction bases with no gene match: 13. CDR3 amino acids: CASSPGQILRSSYEQYF. The DNA of the CDR3 is TGCGCCAGCAGTCCGGGACAGATTCTCCGAAGCTCCTACGAGCAGTACTTC.

This chain links TRBV25-1 with TRBJ1-5; unclear D gene. The CDR3 is 12 residues long. Germline-derived CDR1 and CDR2 are MGHDK and SYGVNS. V was pared by 4 bases and J by 11 bases, with 12 bases between. This CDR3 reads CASSGPTRAQHF. The DNA for the CDR3 is TGTGCCAGCAGTGGCCCAACTAGGGCCCAGCATTTT.

This clone appeared once. The chain links TRBV2 to TRBJ1-1; D is possibly TRBD1 (5 bases). Between the trimmed V and J ends, which lost 7 bases and 10 bases, there was a span of 19 bases. Per germline, CDR1 SNHLY and CDR2 FYNNEI. This CDR3 comprises 13 residues. The CDR3 DNA reads as TGTGCCAGCACCCTCGGGGGAGCCTGGCGAGCTTTCTTT. Translation gives CASTLGGAWRAFF.

The chain employs TRBV23-1 and TRBJ2-1, with D possibly TRBD1 on 6 matching bases. TRBV23-1 is filed as an ORF, its function uncertain. The CDR3 covers 14 residues. Trimming shortened V by 10 bases and J by 8 bases, and 21 bases separated the two germline ends. The CDR3 DNA is TGCGCCATCCCCCGGGGCAGGGCAGGGGATGAGCAGTTCTTC. Amino acids: CAIPRGRAGDEQFF.

J is TRBJ1-3 and V is TRBV4-1; D may be TRBD1 (5 bases). Between the trimmed V and J ends, which lost 4 bases and 7 bases, there was a span of 20 bases. Germline assignment: CDR1 MGHRA and CDR2 YSYEKL. The CDR3 contains 16 residues. CDR3 residues: CASSRIPPDIPNTIYF. Here the CDR3 DNA reads TGCGCCAGCAGCCGGATTCCCCCGGACATTCCGAACACCATATATTTT.

The V gene is TRBV7-2, the J gene TRBJ1-1; D gene ambiguous. Between the trimmed V and J ends, which lost 5 bases and 7 bases, there was a span of 17 bases. The germline V gene encodes CDR1 SGHTA and CDR2 FQGNSA. The length of the CDR3 is 14 residues. The CDR3 reads CASSPMLLGVEAFF. The CDR3, as DNA: TGTGCCAGCAGCCCGATGTTATTGGGAGTTGAAGCTTTCTTT.

This clone came up a few times. The genes are TRBV2 and TRBJ1-2; D is ambiguous. The V end was cut by 10 bases, the J end by 4 bases, with 13 bases between. This CDR3 spans 12 amino acids. CDR1 SNHLY and CDR2 FYNNEI come from the germline V gene. This CDR3 reads CANQATAYGYTF. CDR3 in DNA: TGTGCCAATCAGGCGACCGCCTATGGCTACACCTTC. The whole variable domain, remainder taken from reference TRBV2 and TRBJ1-2, is EPEVTQTPSHQVTQMGQEVILRCVPISNHLYFYWYRQILGQKVEFLVSFYNNEISEKSEIFDDQFSVERPDGSNFTLKIRSTKLEDSAMYFCANQATAYGYTFGSGTRLTVV.

A word on this clone: No conserved phenylalanine or tryptophan ends this CDR3, so it is likely a read error. This CDR3 is CASSLLGEGEPQHL. The DNA for the CDR3 is TGTGCCAGCAGCTTACTGGGGGAGGGGGAGCCCCAGCATCTT. This chain connects TRBV7-6 to TRBJ1-5, with D possibly TRBD1 on 6 matching bases. The V and J ends lost 2 bases and 8 bases respectively, with 13 bases between them. Germline CDR1 is SGHVS and CDR2 is FNYEAQ. This CDR3 spans 14 amino acids.